These T cell receptor beta chains were read from a single sample in a study of cytomegalovirus exposure and HLA in healthy donors. Repertoires were generated with immunoSEQ multiplex PCR, while TCRdb's copy carries only in-frame clones and drops some. The data hold fewer than 200,000 clones, with approximately 76% observed a single time. The specimen sequenced was PBMCs. These TCRs come from a man aged 55 to 70 in good health and CMV-seronegative. CDR3s include the opening cysteine and the closing phenylalanine or tryptophan. D genes are given only for firm matches. Where a row states a size, it is once, few, many or the class of an expanded clone; other rows omit it.

v_call	j_call	clone_size	d_call	cdr3_nt	cdr3_aa
TRBV6-1	TRBJ2-1	NA	TRBD2	TGTGCCAGCACTCCTAGCGGGGGGGCCAATGAGCAGTTCTTC	CASTPSGGANEQFF
TRBV2	TRBJ2-5	few	TRBD2	TGTGCCAGCAGTCAGGCGGGAGCGGAGACCCAGTACTTC	CASSQAGAETQYF
TRBV11-3	TRBJ2-1	NA	TRBD2	TGTGCCAGCAGCTTGAGACTAGCGGAAAATGAGCAGTTCTTC	CASSLRLAENEQFF
TRBV19	TRBJ2-3	NA	NA	TGTGCCAGTAGTAGTACAGGGATCGGAGATACGCAGTATTTT	CASSSTGIGDTQYF
TRBV9	TRBJ1-1	few	TRBD1	TGTGCCAGCAGCGTAGCTGGGACAGCGAACACTGAAGCTTTCTTT	CASSVAGTANTEAFF
TRBV2	TRBJ2-7	once	TRBD2	TGTGCCAGCAGTGCTGGGGTGGCGGGGGGCCGAGGGGAGCAGTACTTC	CASSAGVAGGRGEQYF
TRBV30	TRBJ1-1	NA	NA	TGTGCCTGGATGAAGGGGACATCCACTGAAGCTTTCTTT	CAWMKGTSTEAFF
TRBV6-1	TRBJ2-7	NA	NA	TGTGCCAGCAGCGCAACTTATACAGGTGGCTACGAGCAGTACTTC	CASSATYTGGYEQYF
TRBV30	TRBJ2-3	NA	NA	TGTGCCTGGAGGCGGAGAGATACGCAGTATTTT	CAWRRRDTQYF
TRBV5-8	TRBJ2-1	NA	TRBD2	TGTGCCAGCAGCTTGGGGGGGACTAGCGGCCACCGTTCCTACAATGAGCAGTTCTTC	CASSLGGTSGHRSYNEQFF
TRBV6-6	TRBJ2-1	NA	NA	TGTGCCAGCAGTTACTACAGGAGGGACTACAATGAGCAGTTCTTC	CASSYYRRDYNEQFF
TRBV4-3	TRBJ2-3	NA	TRBD2	TGCGCCAGCAGCCTGGGGGGAGGGACTGGCACAGATACGCAGTATTTT	CASSLGGGTGTDTQYF
TRBV9	TRBJ2-5	NA	NA	TGTGCCAGCAGCGTAGAGCCAGGGCCCCAAGAGACCCAGTACTTC	CASSVEPGPQETQYF
TRBV28	TRBJ1-4	NA	NA	TGTGCCAGCAGTTTCGGGGGGCGCGCTGAAAAACTGTTTTTT	CASSFGGRAEKLFF
TRBV6-4	TRBJ1-1	once	NA	TGTGCCAGCAGTGAGACGACAGGAGCTGAAGCTTTCTTT	CASSETTGAEAFF
TRBV7-8	TRBJ2-1	NA	TRBD1	TGTGCCAGCAGCTTAGGCTCAGGGGGCATTTACAATGAGCAGTTCTTC	CASSLGSGGIYNEQFF
TRBV5-1	TRBJ2-5	few	TRBD1	TGCGCCAGCAGCTTGGCCAGAGGGGGCGCGGAGACCCAGTACTTC	CASSLARGGAETQYF
TRBV19	TRBJ1-6	NA	NA	TGTGCCAGTAGCGACAGCTCCTATAATTCACCCCTCCACTTT	CASSDSSYNSPLHF
TRBV6-5	TRBJ1-5	NA	NA	TGTGCCAGCAGCCCACCGGGGGGTGGCAATCAGCCCCAGCATTTT	CASSPPGGGNQPQHF
TRBV6-4	TRBJ2-1	NA	TRBD2	TGTGCCAGCAGTGACGCTAGCGGGAGTACTGAGCAGTTCTTC	CASSDASGSTEQFF
TRBV5-1	TRBJ2-1	few	TRBD2	TGCGCCAGCAGCTTCACGTCCGGGACTATAAGTGAGCAGTTCTTC	CASSFTSGTISEQFF
TRBV5-8	TRBJ1-1	NA	NA	TGTGCCAGCTCGTACAGGGAAGCTTTCTTT	CASSYREAFF
TRBV2	TRBJ2-1	NA	NA	TGTGCCAGCAGGGGACGAGGGGGGGCCTACAATGAGCAGTTCTTC	CASRGRGGAYNEQFF
TRBV28	TRBJ2-2	NA	NA	TGTGCCAGCAGCCCTCCCAGCGGTTCGGCGGCGAACACCGGGGAGCTGTTTTTT	CASSPPSGSAANTGELFF
TRBV29-1	TRBJ2-7	NA	NA	TGCAGCGTTTTAGGGGCCTACGAGCAGTACTTC	CSVLGAYEQYF
TRBV4-3	TRBJ2-7	NA	TRBD2	TGCGCCAGCAGCCAGGGACTAGCGGGAGGGCCGTTGGGCGAGCAGTACTTC	CASSQGLAGGPLGEQYF
TRBV28	TRBJ1-6	NA	NA	TGTGCCAGCAGCTCCACTCCAGGGGATTCACCCCTCCACTTT	CASSSTPGDSPLHF
TRBV27	TRBJ2-7	NA	NA	TGTGCCAGCACCCAGTCAGACGCAGGATCCTACGAGCAGTACTTC	CASTQSDAGSYEQYF
TRBV28	TRBJ2-5	NA	NA	TGTGCCAGCAGTTTACTTTGGGTGGGAGGAGAGACCCAGTACTTC	CASSLLWVGGETQYF
TRBV18	TRBJ2-7	NA	TRBD1	TGTGCCAGCTCACCAACAGCAGGGGGCTACGAGCAGTACTTC	CASSPTAGGYEQYF
TRBV28	TRBJ1-1	NA	NA	TGTGCCAGCATAAACAGGTCTGAAGCTTTCTTT	CASINRSEAFF
TRBV25-1	TRBJ1-1	NA	NA	TGTGCCAGCAGTGAATTACTCGGGAACACTGAAGCTTTCTTT	CASSELLGNTEAFF